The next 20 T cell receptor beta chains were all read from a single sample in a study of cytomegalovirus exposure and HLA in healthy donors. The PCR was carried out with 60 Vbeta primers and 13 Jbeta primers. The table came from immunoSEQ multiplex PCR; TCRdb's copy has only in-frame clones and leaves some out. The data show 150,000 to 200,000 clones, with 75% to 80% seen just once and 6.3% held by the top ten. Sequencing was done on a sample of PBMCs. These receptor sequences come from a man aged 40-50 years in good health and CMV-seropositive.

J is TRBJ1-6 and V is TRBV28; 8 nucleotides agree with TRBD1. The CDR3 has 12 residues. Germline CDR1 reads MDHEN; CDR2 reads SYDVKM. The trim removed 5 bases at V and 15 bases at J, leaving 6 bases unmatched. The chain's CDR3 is CASSPWDRSLHF. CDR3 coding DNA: TGTGCCAGCAGTCCCTGGGACAGGAGCCTCCACTTT.

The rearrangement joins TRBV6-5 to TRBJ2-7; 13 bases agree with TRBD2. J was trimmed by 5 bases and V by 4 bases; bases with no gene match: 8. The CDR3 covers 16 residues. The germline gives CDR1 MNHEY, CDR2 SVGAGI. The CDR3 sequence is CASSSVLAGGRNEQYF. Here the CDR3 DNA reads TGTGCCAGCAGTTCCGTACTAGCGGGAGGGCGGAACGAGCAGTACTTC.

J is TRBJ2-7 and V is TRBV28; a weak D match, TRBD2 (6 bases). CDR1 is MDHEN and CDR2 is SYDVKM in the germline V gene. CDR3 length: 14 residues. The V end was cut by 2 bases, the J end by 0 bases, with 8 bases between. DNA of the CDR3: TGTGCCAGCAGTTTACTAGCGATCTCCTACGAGCAGTACTTC. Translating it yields CASSLLAISYEQYF.

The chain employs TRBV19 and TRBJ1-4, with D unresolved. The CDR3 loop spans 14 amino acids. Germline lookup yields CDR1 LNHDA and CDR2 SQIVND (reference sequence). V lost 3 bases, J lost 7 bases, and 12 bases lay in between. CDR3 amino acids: CASSIRFDPEKLFF. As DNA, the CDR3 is TGTGCCAGTAGTATCAGGTTCGACCCTGAAAAACTGTTTTTT.

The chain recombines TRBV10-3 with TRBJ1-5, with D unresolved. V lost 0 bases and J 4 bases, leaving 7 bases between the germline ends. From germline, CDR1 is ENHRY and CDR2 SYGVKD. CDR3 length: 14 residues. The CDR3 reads CAISESNGNQPQHF. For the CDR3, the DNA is TGTGCCATCAGTGAGTCTAACGGGAATCAGCCCCAGCATTTT.

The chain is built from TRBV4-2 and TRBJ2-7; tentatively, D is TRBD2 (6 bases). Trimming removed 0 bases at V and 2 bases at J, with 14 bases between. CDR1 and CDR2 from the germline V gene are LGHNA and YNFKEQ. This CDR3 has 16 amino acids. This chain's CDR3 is CASSQEFTRDPYEQYF. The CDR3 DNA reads TGTGCCAGCAGCCAAGAGTTTACGCGGGATCCCTACGAGCAGTACTTC.

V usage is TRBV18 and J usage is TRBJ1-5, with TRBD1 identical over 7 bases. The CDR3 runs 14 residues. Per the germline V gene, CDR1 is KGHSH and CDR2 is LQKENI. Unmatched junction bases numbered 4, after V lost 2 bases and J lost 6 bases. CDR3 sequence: CASSPDRASQPQHF. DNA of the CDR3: TGTGCCAGCTCACCAGACAGGGCAAGTCAGCCCCAGCATTTT. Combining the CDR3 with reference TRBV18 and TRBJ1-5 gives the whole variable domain NAGVMQNPRHLVRRRGQEARLRCSPMKGHSHVYWYRQLPEEGLKFMVYLQKENIIDESGMPKERFSAEFPKEGPSILRIQQVVRGDSAAYFCASSPDRASQPQHFGDGTRLSIL.

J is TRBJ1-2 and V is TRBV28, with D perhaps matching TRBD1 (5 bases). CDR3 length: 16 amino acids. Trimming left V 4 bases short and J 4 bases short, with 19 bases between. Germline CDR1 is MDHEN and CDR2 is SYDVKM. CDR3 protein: CASSSPGEGRSYGYTF. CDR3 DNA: TGTGCCAGCAGTTCCCCCGGGGAGGGACGGAGCTATGGCTACACCTTC.

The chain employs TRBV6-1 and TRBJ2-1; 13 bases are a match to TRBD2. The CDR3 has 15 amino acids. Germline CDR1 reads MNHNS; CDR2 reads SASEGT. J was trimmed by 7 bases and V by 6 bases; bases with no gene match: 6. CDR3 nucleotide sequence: TGTGCCAGCAGCCTCGGACTAGCGGGAGCTAATGAGCAGTTCTTC. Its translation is CASSLGLAGANEQFF.

The DNA for the CDR3 is TGTGCCAGCAGTGACTTGCGGACTAGCCTGGCCAAAAACATTCAGTACTTC. Protein product: CASSDLRTSLAKNIQYF. The chain links TRBV2 to TRBJ2-4, with 8 bases that match TRBD2. The J segment lost 1 base and the V segment lost 3 bases, leaving 8 bases of the junction unmatched. The CDR3 length is 17 residues. Germline-derived CDR1 and CDR2 are SNHLY and FYNNEI.

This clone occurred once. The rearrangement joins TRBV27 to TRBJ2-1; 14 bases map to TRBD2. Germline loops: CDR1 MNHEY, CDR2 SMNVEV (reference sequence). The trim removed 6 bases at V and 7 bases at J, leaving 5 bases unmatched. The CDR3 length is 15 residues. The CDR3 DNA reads TGTGCCAGCAGAACTGGACTAGCGGGAGGTAATGAGCAGTTCTTC. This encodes CASRTGLAGGNEQFF.

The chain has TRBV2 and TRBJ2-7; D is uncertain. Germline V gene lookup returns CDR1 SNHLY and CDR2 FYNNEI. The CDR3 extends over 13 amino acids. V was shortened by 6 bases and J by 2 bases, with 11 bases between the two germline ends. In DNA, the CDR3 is TGTGCCAGCAGCCCGAACTCCGCCTACGAGCAGTACTTC. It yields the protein CASSPNSAYEQYF.

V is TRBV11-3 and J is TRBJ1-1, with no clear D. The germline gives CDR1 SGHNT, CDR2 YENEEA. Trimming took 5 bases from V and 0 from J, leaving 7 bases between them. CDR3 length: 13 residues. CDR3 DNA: TGTGCCAGCAGCCGTAGAATGAACACTGAAGCTTTCTTT. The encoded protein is CASSRRMNTEAFF.

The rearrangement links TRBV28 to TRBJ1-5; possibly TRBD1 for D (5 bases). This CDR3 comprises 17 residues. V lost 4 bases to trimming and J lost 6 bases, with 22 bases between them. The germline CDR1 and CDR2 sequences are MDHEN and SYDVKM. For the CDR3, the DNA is TGTGCCAGCAGTTCAAACCGGGACTCAGGTGGGAGTCAGCCCCAGCATTTT. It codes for CASSSNRDSGGSQPQHF.

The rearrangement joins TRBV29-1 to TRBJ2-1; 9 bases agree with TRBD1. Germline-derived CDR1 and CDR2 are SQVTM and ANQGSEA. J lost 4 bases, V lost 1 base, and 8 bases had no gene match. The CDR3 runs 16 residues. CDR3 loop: CSVEGHGTGSYNEQFF. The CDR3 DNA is TGCAGCGTTGAAGGGCATGGGACAGGGTCGTACAATGAGCAGTTCTTC.

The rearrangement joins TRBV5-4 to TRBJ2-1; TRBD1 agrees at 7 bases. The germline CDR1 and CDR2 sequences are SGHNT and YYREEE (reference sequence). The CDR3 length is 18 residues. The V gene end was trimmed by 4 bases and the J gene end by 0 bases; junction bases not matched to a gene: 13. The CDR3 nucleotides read TGTGCCAGCAGCCCTACACTCCTTGGGGACAGCTCCTACAATGAGCAGTTCTTC. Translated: CASSPTLLGDSSYNEQFF.

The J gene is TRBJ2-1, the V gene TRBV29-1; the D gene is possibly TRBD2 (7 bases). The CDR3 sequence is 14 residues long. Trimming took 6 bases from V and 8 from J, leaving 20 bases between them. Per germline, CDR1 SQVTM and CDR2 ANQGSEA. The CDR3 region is CSVQRRGRDDEQFF. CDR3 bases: TGCAGCGTCCAACGGAGGGGGAGGGACGATGAGCAGTTCTTC.

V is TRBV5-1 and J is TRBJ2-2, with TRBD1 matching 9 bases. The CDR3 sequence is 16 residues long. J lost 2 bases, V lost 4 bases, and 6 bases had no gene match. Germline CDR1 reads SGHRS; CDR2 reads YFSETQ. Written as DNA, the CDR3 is TGCGCCAGCAGCCCACCGGGACAGGGAAACACCGGGGAGCTGTTTTTT. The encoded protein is CASSPPGQGNTGELFF.

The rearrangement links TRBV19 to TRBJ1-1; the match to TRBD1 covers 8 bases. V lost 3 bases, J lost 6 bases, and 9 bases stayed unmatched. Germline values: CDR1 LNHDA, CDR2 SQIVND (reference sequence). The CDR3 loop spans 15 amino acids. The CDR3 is CASSILQGARSEAFF. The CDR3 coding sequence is TGTGCCAGTAGTATTTTGCAGGGGGCGCGTTCTGAAGCTTTCTTT.

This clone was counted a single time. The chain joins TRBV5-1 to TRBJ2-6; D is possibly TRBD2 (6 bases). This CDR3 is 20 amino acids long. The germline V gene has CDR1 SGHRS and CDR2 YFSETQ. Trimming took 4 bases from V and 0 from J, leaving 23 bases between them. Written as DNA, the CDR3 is TGCGCCAGCAGCGTGTCGGTCGGGGGTTTTTCTCTCTCTGGGGCCAACGTCCTGACTTTC. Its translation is CASSVSVGGFSLSGANVLTF. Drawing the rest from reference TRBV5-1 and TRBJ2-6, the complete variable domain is KAGVTQTPRYLIKTRGQQVTLSCSPISGHRSVSWYQQTPGQGLQFLFEYFSETQRNKGNFPGRFSGRQFSNSRSEMNVSTLELGDSALYLCASSVSVGGFSLSGANVLTFGAGSRLTVL.